The clone carrying this TCR beta chain was seen a handful of times. The target antigen is unknown. This record belongs to a study of cytomegalovirus exposure and HLA in healthy donors. Study results and limitations: Most TCR beta V segments were productive about 87% or about 30% of the time in an earlier analysis. Sequencing had likely introduced a cluster of highly shared sequence variants as an artifact.

13 Jbeta primers and 60 Vbeta primers were used for the PCR. Under the authors' procedure: Unique TCR beta chains totaled approximately 83 million in a later count, with approximately 10 million of them shared. Produced via immunoSEQ multiplex PCR; TCRdb's table is partial and in-frame only. V, J and clone size derive from that table, while D and trimming were established from the DNA sequence. Among roughly 120,000 clones listed, 79% were seen once. This clonotype was sampled from a man aged 18 to 35 in good health and CMV-seronegative. Specimen: PBMCs.

CDR3 in DNA: TGTGCCAGCAGCGTTGGACAGGAGAACACTGAAGCTTTCTTT. Translated, it gives CASSVGQENTEAFF. The chain carries TRBV11-2 and TRBJ1-1, with 7 nucleotides matching TRBD1. Germline V gene lookup returns CDR1 SGHAT and CDR2 FQNNGV. With V trimmed by 5 bases and J by 1 base, 4 bases remained unmatched. This CDR3 is built from 14 residues.